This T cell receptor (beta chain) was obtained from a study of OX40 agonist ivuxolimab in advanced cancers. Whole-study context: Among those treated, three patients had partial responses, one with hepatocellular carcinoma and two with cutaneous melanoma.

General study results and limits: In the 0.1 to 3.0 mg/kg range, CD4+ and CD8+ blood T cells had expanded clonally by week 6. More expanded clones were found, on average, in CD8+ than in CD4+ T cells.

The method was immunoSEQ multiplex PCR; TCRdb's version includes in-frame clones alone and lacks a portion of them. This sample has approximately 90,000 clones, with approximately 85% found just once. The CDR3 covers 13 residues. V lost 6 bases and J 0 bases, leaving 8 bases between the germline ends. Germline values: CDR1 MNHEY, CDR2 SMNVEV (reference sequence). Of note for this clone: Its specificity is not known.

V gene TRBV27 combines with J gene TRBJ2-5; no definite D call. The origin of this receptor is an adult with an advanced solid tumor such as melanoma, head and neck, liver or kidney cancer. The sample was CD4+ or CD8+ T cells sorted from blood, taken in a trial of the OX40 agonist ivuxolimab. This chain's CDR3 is CASSQLYQETQYF. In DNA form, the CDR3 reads TGTGCCAGCAGCCAATTGTACCAAGAGACCCAGTACTTC.